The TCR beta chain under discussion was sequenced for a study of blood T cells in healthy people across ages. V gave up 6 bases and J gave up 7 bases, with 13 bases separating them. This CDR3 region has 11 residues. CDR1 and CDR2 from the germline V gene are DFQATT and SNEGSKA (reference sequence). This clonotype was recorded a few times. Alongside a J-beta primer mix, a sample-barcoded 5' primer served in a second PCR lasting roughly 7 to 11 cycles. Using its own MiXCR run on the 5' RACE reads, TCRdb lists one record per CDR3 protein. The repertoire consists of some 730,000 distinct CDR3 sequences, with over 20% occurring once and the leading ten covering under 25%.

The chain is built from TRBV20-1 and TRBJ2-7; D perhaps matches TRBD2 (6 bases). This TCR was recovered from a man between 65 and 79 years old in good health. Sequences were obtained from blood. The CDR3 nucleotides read TGCAGTGCCGACTTTGGAGGGGAGCAGTACTTC. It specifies CSADFGGEQYF.